The clone carrying this T cell receptor (beta chain) was counted many times. Its antigen is as yet unknown. This sample is part of a study of molecular identifiers for immune sequencing clone quantification. For bulk TCR libraries, previously described methods and listed TCR primers were used. TCRdb independently ran MiXCR on the PCR reads; one entry per CDR3 protein. The sample consists of approximately 630,000 distinct CDR3 sequences, around 25% of them appearing once. Study findings and constraints: Clonotypes surpassing 20 RNA copies contained over 98% of effector molecules, versus under 1% in naive cells.

Sample: naive CD8+ T cells from blood, with Jurkat cell RNA spiked in. Documented subset: FACS-sorted CD8+CD4-CCR7+CD45RA+ naive T cells. The receptor comes from a human donor in good health. Some libraries in this study had Jurkat cell RNA spiked in.

CDR3 in amino acids: CASSQRAWDRGYTEAFF. The CDR3, as DNA: TGCGCCAGCAGCCAGAGGGCCTGGGACAGGGGTTACACTGAAGCTTTCTTT. The J gene is TRBJ1-1, the V gene TRBV4-1; 10 bases line up with TRBD1. With 3 bases clipped from V and 3 bases from J, the junction kept 10 bases outside the gene matches. The CDR3 is 17 residues long. Looked up from germline, CDR1 is MGHRA and CDR2 is YSYEKL.